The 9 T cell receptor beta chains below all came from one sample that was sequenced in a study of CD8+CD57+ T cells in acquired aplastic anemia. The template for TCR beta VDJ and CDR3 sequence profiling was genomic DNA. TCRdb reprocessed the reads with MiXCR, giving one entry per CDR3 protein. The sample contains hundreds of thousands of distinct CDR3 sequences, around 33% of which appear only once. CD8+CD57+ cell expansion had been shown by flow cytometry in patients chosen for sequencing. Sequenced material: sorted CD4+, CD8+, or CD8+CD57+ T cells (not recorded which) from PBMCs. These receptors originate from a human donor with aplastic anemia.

The CDR3 nucleotides read TGCGCCAGCAGCCGTTCTTGGGACACTGAAGCTTTCTTT. Amino acids: CASSRSWDTEAFF. The J gene is TRBJ1-1, the V gene TRBV5-1; D gene unclear. The CDR3 is 13 amino acids. Germline lookup yields CDR1 SGHRS and CDR2 YFSETQ. The V end was cut by 4 bases, the J end by 3 bases, with 10 bases between.

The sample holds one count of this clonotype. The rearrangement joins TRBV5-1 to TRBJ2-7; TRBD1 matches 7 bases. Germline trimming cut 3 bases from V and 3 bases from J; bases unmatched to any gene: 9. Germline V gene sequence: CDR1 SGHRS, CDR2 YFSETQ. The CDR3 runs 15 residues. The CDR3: CASSYPGTDRYEQYF. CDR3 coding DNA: TGCGCCAGCAGCTATCCCGGGACAGACCGCTACGAGCAGTACTTC.

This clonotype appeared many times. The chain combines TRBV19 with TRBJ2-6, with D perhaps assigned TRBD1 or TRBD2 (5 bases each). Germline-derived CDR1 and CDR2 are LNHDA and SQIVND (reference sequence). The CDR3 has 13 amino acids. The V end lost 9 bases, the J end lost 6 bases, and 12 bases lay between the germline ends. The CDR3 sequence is CASGDVAANVLTF. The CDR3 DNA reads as TGTGCCAGCGGGGACGTAGCGGCCAACGTCCTGACTTTC. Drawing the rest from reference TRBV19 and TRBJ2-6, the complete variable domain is DGGITQSPKYLFRKEGQNVTLSCEQNLNHDAMYWYRQDPGQGLRLIYYSQIVNDFQKGDIAEGYSVSREKKESFPLTVTSAQKNPTAFYLCASGDVAANVLTFGAGSRLTVL.

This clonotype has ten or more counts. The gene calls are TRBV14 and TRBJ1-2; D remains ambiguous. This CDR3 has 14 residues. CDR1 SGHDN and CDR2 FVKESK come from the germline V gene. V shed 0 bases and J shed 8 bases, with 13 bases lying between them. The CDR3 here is CASSQDRQELGYTF. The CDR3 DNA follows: TGTGCCAGCAGCCAAGATAGGCAGGAACTCGGCTACACCTTC.

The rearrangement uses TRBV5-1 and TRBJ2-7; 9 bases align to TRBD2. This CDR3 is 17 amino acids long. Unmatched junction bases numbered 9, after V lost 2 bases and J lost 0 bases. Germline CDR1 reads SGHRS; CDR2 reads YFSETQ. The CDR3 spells CASSFILAGAYSYEQYF. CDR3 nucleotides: TGCGCCAGCAGCTTTATTTTAGCGGGAGCATACTCCTACGAGCAGTACTTC.

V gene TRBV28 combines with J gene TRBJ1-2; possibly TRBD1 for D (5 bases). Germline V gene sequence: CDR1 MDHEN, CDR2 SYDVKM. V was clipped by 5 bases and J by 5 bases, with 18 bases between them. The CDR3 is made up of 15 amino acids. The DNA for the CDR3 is TGTGCCAGCAGTCCACCCTCCCTTGGGGGATATGGCTACACCTTC. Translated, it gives CASSPPSLGGYGYTF.

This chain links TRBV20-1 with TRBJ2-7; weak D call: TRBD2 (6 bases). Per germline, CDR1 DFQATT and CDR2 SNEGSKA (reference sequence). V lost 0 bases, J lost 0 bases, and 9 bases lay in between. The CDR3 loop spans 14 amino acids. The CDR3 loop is CSARDRGNSYEQYF. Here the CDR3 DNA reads TGCAGTGCTAGAGACCGGGGGAACTCCTACGAGCAGTACTTC.

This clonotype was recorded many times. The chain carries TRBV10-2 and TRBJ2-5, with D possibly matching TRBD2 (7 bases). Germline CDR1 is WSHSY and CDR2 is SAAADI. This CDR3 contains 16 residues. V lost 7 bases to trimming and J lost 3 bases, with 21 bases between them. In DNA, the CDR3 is TGCGCCAGCACCCTGGGGGGCCAGCGGGGTAAAGAGACCCAGTACTTC. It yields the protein CASTLGGQRGKETQYF.

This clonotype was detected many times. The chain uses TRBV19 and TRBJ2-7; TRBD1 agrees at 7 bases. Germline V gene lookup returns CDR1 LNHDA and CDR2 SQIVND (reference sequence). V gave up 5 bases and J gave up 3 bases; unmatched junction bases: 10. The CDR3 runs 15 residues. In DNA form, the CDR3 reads TGTGCCAGTAGTTCCCCGACAGGGTTAAACTACGAGCAGTACTTC. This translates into CASSSPTGLNYEQYF.